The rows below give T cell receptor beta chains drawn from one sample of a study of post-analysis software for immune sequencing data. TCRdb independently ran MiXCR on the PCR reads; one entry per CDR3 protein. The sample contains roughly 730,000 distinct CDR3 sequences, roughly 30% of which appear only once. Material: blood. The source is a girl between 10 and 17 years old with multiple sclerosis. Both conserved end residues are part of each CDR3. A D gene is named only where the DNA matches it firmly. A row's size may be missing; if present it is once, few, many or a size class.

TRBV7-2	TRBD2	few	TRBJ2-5	CASSFQRGGRETQYF	TGTGCCAGCAGCTTCCAGCGGGGGGGCCGTGAGACCCAGTACTTC
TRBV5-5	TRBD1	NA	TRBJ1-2	CASSRIGTGGGYTF	TGTGCCAGCAGCAGGATCGGGACAGGGGGTGGCTACACCTTC
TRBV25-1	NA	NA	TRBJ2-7	CAGSDPGQLYEQYF	TGTGCCGGCAGTGACCCGGGACAACTCTACGAGCAGTACTTC
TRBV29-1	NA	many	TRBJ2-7	CSVVSRGDSYEQYF	TGCAGCGTTGTGAGCAGGGGCGACTCCTACGAGCAGTACTTC
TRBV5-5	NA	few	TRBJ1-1	CASSFVGGTTEAFF	TGTGCCAGCAGCTTCGTGGGGGGGACCACTGAAGCTTTCTTT
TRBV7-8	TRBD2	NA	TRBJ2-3	CASSLSLGLAGGTDTQYF	TGTGCCAGCAGCTTATCCCTTGGTCTAGCGGGAGGCACAGATACGCAGTATTTT
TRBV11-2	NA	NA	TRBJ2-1	CASSPPKSGLYNEQFF	TGTGCCAGCAGCCCCCCGAAAAGTGGACTCTACAATGAGCAGTTCTTC
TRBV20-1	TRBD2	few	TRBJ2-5	CSAGGGLQETQYF	TGCAGTGCTGGCGGGGGGCTTCAAGAGACCCAGTACTTC
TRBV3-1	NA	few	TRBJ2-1	CASSQGCSEQFF	TGTGCCAGCAGCCAAGGCTGCAGTGAGCAGTTCTTC
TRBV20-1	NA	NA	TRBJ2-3	CSAREPIPGKDEQYFGPGTQYF	NA
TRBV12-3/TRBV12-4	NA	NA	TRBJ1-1	CASSLAPAGAGTEAFF	TGTGCCAGCAGTTTAGCGCCTGCGGGCGCAGGCACTGAAGCTTTCTTT
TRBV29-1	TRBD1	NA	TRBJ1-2	CSVEDDRDTSNYGYTF	TGCAGCGTTGAAGACGACAGGGACACCTCTAACTATGGCTACACCTTC
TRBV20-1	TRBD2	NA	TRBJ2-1	CSASRSLAGVVYNEQFF	TGCAGTGCTAGTCGAAGTCTAGCGGGAGTGGTCTACAATGAGCAGTTCTTC
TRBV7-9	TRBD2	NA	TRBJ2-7	CASSPGGSLAGNSYEQYF	TGTGCCAGCAGCCCCGGGGGTTCACTAGCGGGGAACTCCTACGAGCAGTACTTC
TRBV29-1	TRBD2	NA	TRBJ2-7	CSVRTPAGGRYEQYF	TGCAGCGTCCGAACCCCTGCGGGAGGGCGATACGAGCAGTACTTC
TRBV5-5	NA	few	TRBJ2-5	CASNLLDTAKETQYF	TGTGCCAGCAACCTGTTGGACACAGCGAAAGAGACCCAGTACTTC
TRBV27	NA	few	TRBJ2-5	CASGGGGETQYF	TGTGCCAGCGGAGGGGGGGGAGAGACCCAGTACTTC
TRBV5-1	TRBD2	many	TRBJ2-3	CASRTSGGTDTQYF	TGTGCCAGCAGGACTAGCGGGGGGACAGATACGCAGTATTTT
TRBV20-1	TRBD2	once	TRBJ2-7	CSARGRLAGPASYEQYF	TGCAGTGCTAGAGGGCGACTAGCGGGCCCGGCCTCATACGAGCAGTACTTC
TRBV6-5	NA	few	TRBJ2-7	CASSYGGSREQYF	TGTGCCAGCAGTTACGGCGGTAGCCGCGAGCAGTACTTC
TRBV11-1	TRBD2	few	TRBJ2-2	CASSLLAGSTGELFF	TGTGCCAGCAGCTTACTAGCGGGGAGTACCGGGGAGCTGTTTTTT
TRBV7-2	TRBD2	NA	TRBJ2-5	CATHRGGAQETQYF	TGTGCCACCCATCGCGGGGGGGCCCAGGAGACCCAGTACTTC
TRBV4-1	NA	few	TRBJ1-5	CASSQEMGPGQPQHF	TGCGCCAGCAGCCAAGAAATGGGGCCGGGGCAGCCCCAGCATTTT
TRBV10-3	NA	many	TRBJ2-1	CATTGGTTYNEQFF	TGTGCCACCACCGGGGGAACTACCTACAATGAGCAGTTCTTC
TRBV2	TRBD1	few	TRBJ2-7	CASSSPGTGKNEQYF	TGTGCCAGCAGTTCTCCCGGGACAGGGAAGAACGAGCAGTACTTC
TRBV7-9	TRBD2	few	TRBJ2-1	CASSLGSSGSNGEQFF	TGTGCCAGCAGCTTAGGGTCTAGCGGGAGCAACGGTGAGCAGTTCTTC
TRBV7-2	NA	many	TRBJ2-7	CASSLEGQGEQYF	TGTGCCAGCAGCTTAGAAGGGCAGGGGGAGCAGTACTTC
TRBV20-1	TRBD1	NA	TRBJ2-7	CSAMGQGVSYEQYF	TGCAGTGCCATGGGACAGGGAGTGTCCTACGAGCAGTACTTC
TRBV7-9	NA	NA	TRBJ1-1	CASSFGTGTEAFF	TGTGCCAGCAGCTTTGGGACTGGGACTGAAGCTTTCTTT
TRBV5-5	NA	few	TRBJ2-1	CASSLLTRGEQFF	TGTGCCAGCAGCTTACTGACACGAGGTGAGCAGTTCTTC
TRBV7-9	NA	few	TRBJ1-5	CASSLEHQPQHF	TGTGCCAGCAGCTTAGAACATCAGCCCCAGCATTTT
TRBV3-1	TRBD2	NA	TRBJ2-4	CASSRGTSGGNIAKNIQYF	TGTGCCAGCAGCCGTGGGACTAGCGGGGGGAACATAGCCAAAAACATCCAGTACTTC
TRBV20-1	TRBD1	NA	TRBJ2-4	CSARDPGTGPKNIQYF	TGCAGTGCTAGAGATCCCGGGACAGGGCCCAAAAACATTCAGTACTTC
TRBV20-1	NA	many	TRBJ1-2	CSATGDYGYTF	TGCAGTGCTACAGGGGACTATGGCTACACCTTC
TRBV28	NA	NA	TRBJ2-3	CASTRVLGDTQYF	TGTGCCAGCACCAGGGTCTTGGGGGATACGCAGTATTTT
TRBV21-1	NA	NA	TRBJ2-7	CASSIPNGTQAESYEQYF	TGTGCCAGCAGCATACCCAACGGGACTCAGGCCGAATCCTACGAGCAGTACTTC
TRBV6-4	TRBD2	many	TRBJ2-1	CASSPSAGGPNEQFF	TGTGCCAGCAGCCCCTCCGCGGGAGGGCCCAATGAGCAGTTCTTC
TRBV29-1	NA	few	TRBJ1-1	CSVVPPPGRNTEAFF	TGCAGCGTTGTTCCCCCCCCGGGCAGGAACACTGAAGCTTTCTTT
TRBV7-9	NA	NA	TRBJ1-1	CASSLISGVAEAFF	TGTGCCAGCAGCTTAATTTCGGGGGTAGCAGAAGCTTTCTTT
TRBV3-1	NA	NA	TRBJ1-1	CASSQDFPRGEAFF	TGTGCCAGCAGCCAAGATTTTCCCCGCGGGGAAGCTTTCTTT
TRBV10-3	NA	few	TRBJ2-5	CAISDPPVPTQYF	TGTGCCATCAGTGATCCCCCCGTCCCGACCCAGTACTTC
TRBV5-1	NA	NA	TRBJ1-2	CASSLSWGGGYTF	TGCGCCAGCAGCTTGTCATGGGGCGGGGGCTACACCTTC
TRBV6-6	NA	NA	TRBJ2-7	CASSTQLVVEQYF	TGTGCCAGCAGTACCCAACTAGTTGTCGAGCAGTACTTC
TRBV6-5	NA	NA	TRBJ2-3	CASSLLWGDTQYF	TGTGCCAGCAGTTTGTTATGGGGAGATACGCAGTATTTT
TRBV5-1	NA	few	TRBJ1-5	CASSRGPDSNQPQHF	TGCGCCAGCAGCCGCGGACCGGATAGCAATCAGCCCCAGCATTTT
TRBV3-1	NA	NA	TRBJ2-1	CASSQVKRSASYNEQFF	TGTGCCAGCAGCCAAGTTAAGAGAAGCGCCTCCTACAATGAGCAGTTCTTC
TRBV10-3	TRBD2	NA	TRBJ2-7	CAISLTSGCEQYF	TGTGCCATCAGTCTGACTAGCGGATGCGAGCAGTACTTC
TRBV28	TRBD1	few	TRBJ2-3	CASSFEGAGTDTQYF	TGTGCCAGCAGTTTTGAGGGGGCGGGTACAGATACGCAGTATTTT
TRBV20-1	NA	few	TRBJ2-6	CSGIPPVALGGANVLTF	TGCAGTGGGATCCCCCCGGTAGCCCTGGGGGGGGCCAACGTCCTGACTTTC
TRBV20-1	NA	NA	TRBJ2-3	CSAPAGISTDTQYF	TGCAGTGCTCCGGCCGGTATAAGCACGGATACGCAGTATTTT
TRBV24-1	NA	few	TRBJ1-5	CATSEGGKNQPQHF	TGTGCCACCAGTGAGGGAGGGAAAAATCAGCCCCAGCATTTT
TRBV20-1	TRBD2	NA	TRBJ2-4	CSAPELAGAIGKNIQYF	TGCAGTGCCCCCGAGCTAGCGGGAGCGATTGGCAAAAACATTCAGTACTTC
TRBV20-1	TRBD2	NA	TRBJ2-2	CSAREGLAGGYTGELFF	TGCAGTGCTAGAGAAGGATTAGCGGGAGGATACACCGGGGAGCTGTTTTTT